The present T cell receptor beta chain was sequenced within a study of CD8 T cells in Susac syndrome. The CDR3 runs to 14 residues. In germline, CDR1 is SGHTA, CDR2 FQGNSA. With regard to this clonotype: Its specificity is unknown. Relative to the germline gene, one junction end is altered; a read error may explain this.

RNA, at roughly 0.45 to 1 ug, was reverse transcribed with random hexamers. Amplification of TCR beta CDR3 spanned 54 Vbeta and 13 Jbeta via immunoSEQ multiplex PCR. Using its own MiXCR run on the immunoSEQ multiplex PCR reads, TCRdb lists one record per CDR3 protein. The data show 120,000 to 150,000 distinct CDR3 sequences, roughly 94% seen once. Study-wide results and limits: The authors acknowledged that their TCR sequencing and HLA analysis involved a relatively small number of individuals.

Negative isolation was used for CD8+ and CD4+ T cells, and FACS enrichment was applied to TEMRA cells. Specimen: CD4+ T cells from PBMCs. The sequence was collected from a human donor in good health. This chain joins TRBV7-2 and TRBJ2-7; TRBD2 is a possible D gene (5 bases). CDR3 DNA: TGTGCCAACAGCTTAGGAGCGGACCCATACGAGCAGTACTTC. This gives the protein CANSLGADPYEQYF.